This T cell receptor (beta chain) was captured in a study of T cell responses to AZD1222 COVID-19 vaccine. General study results and limits: Elevations in Spike-specific TCR breadth and depth followed administration of two AZD1222 doses. Spike was spanned by vaccine-associated CD4 TCRs, with dominance at 160-218 and 743-854.

A remark on this clone: Antigen unknown.

The CDR3 runs to 17 residues. Per the germline V gene, CDR1 is LNHDA and CDR2 is SQIVND (reference sequence). Trimming cost V 5 bases and J 0 bases, with 14 bases left between them. The data were produced by immunoSEQ multiplex PCR, yet TCRdb's version contains in-frame clones alone and is incomplete. The repertoire holds fewer than 120,000 clones, with roughly four fifths as singletons. J is TRBJ2-6 and V is TRBV19, with D possibly matching TRBD2 (7 bases). The material was peripheral blood, obtained on day 0 of AZD1222 vaccination. The TCR was taken from an adult in good health. As DNA, the CDR3 is TGTGCCAGTAGTTCGGCGGGGGCTAACTCTGGGGCCAACGTCCTGACTTTC. It codes for CASSSAGANSGANVLTF.